This TCR beta chain was identified during a study of T cell responses to AZD1222 COVID-19 vaccine. The CDR3 has 12 amino acids. Germline CDR1 reads MDHEN; CDR2 reads SYDVKM. With 6 bases removed from V and 8 bases from J, the gap between germline ends came to 11 bases. Notes on the study in general: The number of AZD1222 recipients seropositive at baseline was only six. Dominant CD4 TCR responses targeted spike regions 160-218 and 743-854.

Using immunoSEQ multiplex PCR, the repertoire was profiled, and TCRdb retains in-frame clones only, with some absent. The table shows some 120,000 clones, with roughly 88% occurring only once. Worth noting for this clone: No antigen is known for it.

V gene TRBV28 combines with J gene TRBJ2-1; D call uncertain. The origin of this receptor is an adult in good health. The sequences come from peripheral blood, collected on day 0 of MenACWY control vaccination. CDR3 residues: CASSHEWDEQFF. The DNA of the CDR3 is TGTGCCAGCAGCCACGAATGGGATGAGCAGTTCTTC.